One and the same sample provided the 5 T cell receptor beta chains below, sequenced in a study of cytomegalovirus exposure and HLA in healthy donors. PCR amplification relied on 60 Vbeta primers (plus 13 Jbeta primers). The repertoire was sequenced with immunoSEQ multiplex PCR; TCRdb's copy has only in-frame clones and lacks some. The sample carries around 200,000 clones, more than 60% recorded once. Sequenced: PBMCs. Receptor source: a man aged 45-65 years in good health and CMV-seronegative.

The chain is built from TRBV27 and TRBJ1-2; 7 bases map to TRBD1. The CDR3 covers 15 residues. V lost 2 bases to trimming and J lost 3 bases; unmatched junction nucleotides: 6. The germline CDR1 and CDR2 sequences are MNHEY and SMNVEV (reference sequence). The CDR3 loop reads CASSLTDRDHYGYTF. The CDR3, as DNA: TGTGCCAGCAGTTTAACCGACAGGGACCACTATGGCTACACCTTC.

This clone was counted a few times. The chain joins TRBV6-6 to TRBJ2-3, with TRBD2 matching 7 bases. The CDR3 extends over 15 amino acids. V was pared by 8 bases and J by 4 bases, with 12 bases of the junction left unmatched. Germline lookup yields CDR1 MNHNY and CDR2 SVGAGI (reference sequence). The CDR3 loop reads CASRLWAGESDTQYF. The CDR3 nucleotides are TGTGCCAGCCGACTTTGGGCGGGAGAATCAGATACGCAGTATTTT.

As regards this clone: The junction differs from germline at one of its ends, possibly a read error. The chain links TRBV13 to TRBJ2-7; TRBD1 might be the D (6 bases). The CDR3 totals 15 residues. Germline CDR1 PRHDT, CDR2 FYEKMQ (reference sequence). This chain's CDR3 is CAGSPGQGRGFEQYF. In DNA, the CDR3 is TGTGCCGGCAGCCCAGGTCAGGGGCGAGGTTTCGAGCAGTACTTC.

The chain uses TRBV27 and TRBJ2-7; 9 bases map to TRBD1. Germline values: CDR1 MNHEY, CDR2 SMNVEV (reference sequence). Unmatched junction bases numbered 1, after V lost 3 bases and J lost 4 bases. CDR3 size: 13 residues. CDR3 protein: CASSFGTGYEQYF. CDR3 nucleotides: TGTGCCAGCAGTTTTGGGACAGGGTACGAGCAGTACTTC.

Here the CDR3 DNA reads TGTGCCAGCGCCAGACTAGCGGGACCCACCGGGGAGCTGTTTTTT. Translation: CASARLAGPTGELFF. V and J are TRBV27 and TRBJ2-2; TRBD2 aligns across 11 bases. CDR1 MNHEY and CDR2 SMNVEV come from the germline V gene (reference sequence). This CDR3 comprises 15 residues. V was clipped by 8 bases and J by 4 bases; unmatched bases: 6.